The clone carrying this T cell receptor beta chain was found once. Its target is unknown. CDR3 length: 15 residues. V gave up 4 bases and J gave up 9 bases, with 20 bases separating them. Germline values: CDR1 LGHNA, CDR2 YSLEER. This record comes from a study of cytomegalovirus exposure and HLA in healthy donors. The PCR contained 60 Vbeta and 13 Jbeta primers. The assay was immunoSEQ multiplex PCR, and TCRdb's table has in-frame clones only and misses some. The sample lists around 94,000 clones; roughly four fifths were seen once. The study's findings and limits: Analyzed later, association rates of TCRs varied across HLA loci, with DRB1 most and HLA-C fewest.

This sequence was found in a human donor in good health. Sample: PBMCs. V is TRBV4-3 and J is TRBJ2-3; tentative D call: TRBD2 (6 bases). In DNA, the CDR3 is TGCGCCAGCAGCCTCGGGACTTCCCTGGGAGGCACGCAGTATTTT. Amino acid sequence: CASSLGTSLGGTQYF.